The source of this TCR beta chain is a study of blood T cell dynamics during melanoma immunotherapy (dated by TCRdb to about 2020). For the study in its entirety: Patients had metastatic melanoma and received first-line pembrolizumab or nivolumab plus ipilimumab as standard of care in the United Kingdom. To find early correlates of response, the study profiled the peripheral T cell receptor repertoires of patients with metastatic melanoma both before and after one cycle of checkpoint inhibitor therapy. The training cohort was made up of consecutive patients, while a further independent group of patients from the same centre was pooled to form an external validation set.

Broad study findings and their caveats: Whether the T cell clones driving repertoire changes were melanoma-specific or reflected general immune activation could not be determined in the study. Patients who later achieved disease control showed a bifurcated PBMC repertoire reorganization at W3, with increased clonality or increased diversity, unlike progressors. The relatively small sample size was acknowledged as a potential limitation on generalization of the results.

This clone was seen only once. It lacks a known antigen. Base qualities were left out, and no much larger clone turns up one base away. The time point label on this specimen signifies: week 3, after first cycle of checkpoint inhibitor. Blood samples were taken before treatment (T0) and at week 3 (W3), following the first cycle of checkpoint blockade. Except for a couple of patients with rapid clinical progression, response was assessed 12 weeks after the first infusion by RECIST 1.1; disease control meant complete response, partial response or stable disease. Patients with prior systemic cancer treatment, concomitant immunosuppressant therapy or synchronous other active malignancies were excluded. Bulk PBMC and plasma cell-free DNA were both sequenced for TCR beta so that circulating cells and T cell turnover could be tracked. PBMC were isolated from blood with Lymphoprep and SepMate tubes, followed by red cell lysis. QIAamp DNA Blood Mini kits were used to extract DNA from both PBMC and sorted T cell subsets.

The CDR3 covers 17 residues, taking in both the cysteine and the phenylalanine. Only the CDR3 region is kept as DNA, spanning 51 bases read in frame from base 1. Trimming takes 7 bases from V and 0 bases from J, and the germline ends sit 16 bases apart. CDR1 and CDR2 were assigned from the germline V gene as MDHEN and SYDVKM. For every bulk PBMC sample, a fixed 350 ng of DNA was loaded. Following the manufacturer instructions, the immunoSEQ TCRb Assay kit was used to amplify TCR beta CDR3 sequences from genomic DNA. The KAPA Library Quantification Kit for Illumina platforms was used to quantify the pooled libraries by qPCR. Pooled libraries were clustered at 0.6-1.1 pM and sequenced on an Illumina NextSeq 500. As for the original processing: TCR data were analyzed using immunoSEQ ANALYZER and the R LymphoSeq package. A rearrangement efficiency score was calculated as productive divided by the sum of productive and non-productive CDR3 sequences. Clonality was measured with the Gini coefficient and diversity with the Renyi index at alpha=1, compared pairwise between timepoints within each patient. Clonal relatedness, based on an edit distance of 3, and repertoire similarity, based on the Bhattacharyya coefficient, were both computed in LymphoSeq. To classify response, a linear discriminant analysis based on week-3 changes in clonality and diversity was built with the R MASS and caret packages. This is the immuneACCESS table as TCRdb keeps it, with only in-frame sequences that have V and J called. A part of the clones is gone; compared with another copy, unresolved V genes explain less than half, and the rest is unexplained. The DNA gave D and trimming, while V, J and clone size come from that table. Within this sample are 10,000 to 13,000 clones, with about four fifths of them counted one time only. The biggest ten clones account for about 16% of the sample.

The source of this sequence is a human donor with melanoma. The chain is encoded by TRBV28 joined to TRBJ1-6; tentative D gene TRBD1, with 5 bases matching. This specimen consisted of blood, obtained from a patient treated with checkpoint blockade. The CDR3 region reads CASIPGSSSSYNSPLHF. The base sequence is TGTGCCAGCATCCCAGGGTCCTCAAGCTCCTATAATTCACCCCTCCACTTT.